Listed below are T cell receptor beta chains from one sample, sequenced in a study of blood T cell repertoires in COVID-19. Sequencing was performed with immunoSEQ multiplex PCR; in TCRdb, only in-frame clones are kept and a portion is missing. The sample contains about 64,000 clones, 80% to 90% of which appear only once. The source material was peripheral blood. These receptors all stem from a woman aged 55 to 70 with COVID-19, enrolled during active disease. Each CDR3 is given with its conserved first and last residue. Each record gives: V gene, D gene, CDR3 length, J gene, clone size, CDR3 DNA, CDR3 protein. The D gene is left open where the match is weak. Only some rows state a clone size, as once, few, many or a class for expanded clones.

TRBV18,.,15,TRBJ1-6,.,TGTGCCAGCTCACCCTCCTGGGGGGTTAATTCACCCCTCCACTTT,CASSPSWGVNSPLHF
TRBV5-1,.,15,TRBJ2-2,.,TGCGCCAGCAGCCCTGGGCGGGAGAACACCGGGGAGCTGTTTTTT,CASSPGRENTGELFF
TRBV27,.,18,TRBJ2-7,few,TGTGCCAGCAGTTTATCCGTATCTCAAACAGGACCCTCCTACGAGCAGTACTTC,CASSLSVSQTGPSYEQYF
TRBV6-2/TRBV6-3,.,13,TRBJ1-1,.,TGTGCCAGCAGTTACAGGGGAGGTCCTGAAGCTTTCTTT,CASSYRGGPEAFF
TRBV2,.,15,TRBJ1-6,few,TGTGCCAGCAGGACTCTCGGAGTATATAATTCACCCCTCCACTTT,CASRTLGVYNSPLHF
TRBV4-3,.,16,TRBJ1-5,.,TGCGCCAGCAGCCAAGATACGGCAGGGGGCAATCAGCCCCAGCATTTT,CASSQDTAGGNQPQHF
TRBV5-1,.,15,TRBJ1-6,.,TGCGCCAGCAGTTCGGGGGGGGGCGCTAATTCACCCCTCCACTTT,CASSSGGGANSPLHF
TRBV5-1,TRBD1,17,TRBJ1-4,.,TGCGCCAGCAGCCAGCGGGACAGGGTGGCAACTAATGAAAAACTGTTTTTT,CASSQRDRVATNEKLFF
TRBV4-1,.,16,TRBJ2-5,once,TGCGCCAGCAGCCAAGTGGGGCCCCCTCGCCAAGAGACCCAGTACTTC,CASSQVGPPRQETQYF
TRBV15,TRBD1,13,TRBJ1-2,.,TGTGCCACCAGTACGGACAGGAGGTATGGCTACACCTTC,CATSTDRRYGYTF
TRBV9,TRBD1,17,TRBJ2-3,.,TGTGCCAGCAGCGCCGTAGGACAGGGGACTAGCACAGATACGCAGTATTTT,CASSAVGQGTSTDTQYF
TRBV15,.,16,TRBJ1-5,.,TGTGCCACCAGCGCGGAAGTACAGGGAGGCAATCAGCCCCAGCATTTT,CATSAEVQGGNQPQHF
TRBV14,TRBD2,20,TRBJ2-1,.,TGTGCCAGCAGCCAAGACCCTTGGACCCTACTAGCGGACTCATACAATGAGCAGTTCTTC,CASSQDPWTLLADSYNEQFF
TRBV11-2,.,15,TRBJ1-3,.,TGTGCCAGCAGCCTACTACAGGGAACTGGAAACACCATATATTTT,CASSLLQGTGNTIYF
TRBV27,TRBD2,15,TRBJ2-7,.,TGTGCCAGCAGTCCGGGCGCTGGCGGGAGTTTCGAGCAGTACTTC,CASSPGAGGSFEQYF
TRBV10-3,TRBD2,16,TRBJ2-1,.,TGTGCCATCAGGGAATCCGGGACTAGCGGGGTCAATGAGCAGTTCTTC,CAIRESGTSGVNEQFF
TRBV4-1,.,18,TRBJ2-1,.,TGCGCCAGCAGCCAAGATAGAGGAGGGCTAAGTACCTACAATGAGCAGTTCTTC,CASSQDRGGLSTYNEQFF
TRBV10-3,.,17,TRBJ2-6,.,TGTGCCATCAGTGAGGGCCAGGGGACCCGTGGGGCCAACGTCCTGACTTTC,CAISEGQGTRGANVLTF
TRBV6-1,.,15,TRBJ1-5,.,TGTGCCAGCAGTGAAGCTCAGGCTCTCAATCAGCCCCAGCATTTT,CASSEAQALNQPQHF
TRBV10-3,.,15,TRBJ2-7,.,TGTGCCATCAGTGGCGGCAGCAGAGAGCTCTACGAGCAGTACTTC,CAISGGSRELYEQYF
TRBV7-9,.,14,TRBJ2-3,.,TGTGCCAGCAGCTCAGCCGGGAGCAGAGATACGCAGTATTTT,CASSSAGSRDTQYF
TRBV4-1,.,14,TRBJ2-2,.,TGCGCCAGCAGCCAAGAGGGCCCGTGGGGGGAGCTGTTTTTT,CASSQEGPWGELFF
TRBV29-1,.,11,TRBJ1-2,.,TGCAGCGTTTATACAGGGTTCGGCTACACCTTC,CSVYTGFGYTF
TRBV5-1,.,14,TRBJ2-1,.,TGCGCCAGCGGTTCTAGGGGCTCCTACAATGAGCAGTTCTTC,CASGSRGSYNEQFF
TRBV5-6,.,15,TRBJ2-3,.,TGTGCCAGTTCTGCTTGGGGGGGACACACAGATACGCAGTATTTT,CASSAWGGHTDTQYF
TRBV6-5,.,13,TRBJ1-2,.,TGTGCCACCTCTCCCAGGGCCTATGATGGCTACACCTTC,CATSPRAYDGYTF
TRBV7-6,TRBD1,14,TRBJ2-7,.,TGTGCCAGCAGCTTGGGACAGGGCGCCTACGAGCAGTACTTC,CASSLGQGAYEQYF
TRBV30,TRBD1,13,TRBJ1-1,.,TGTGCCTGGAGTCGGGACAGGGGGCCAACAGCTTTCTTT,CAWSRDRGPTAFF
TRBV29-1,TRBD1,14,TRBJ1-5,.,TGCAGCGTTTGGACAGGGGCGTCCAATCAGCCCCAGCATTTT,CSVWTGASNQPQHF
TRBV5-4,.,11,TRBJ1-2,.,TGTGCCAGCAGCTACAGTTATGGCTACACCTTC,CASSYSYGYTF
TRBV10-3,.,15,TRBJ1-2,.,TGTGCCATCAGTGAGTCGGGCCGCGGGGGCTATGGCTACACCTTC,CAISESGRGGYGYTF
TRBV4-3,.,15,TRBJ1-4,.,TGCGCCAGCAGCCAAGGGGCAGGGGCAGCAGAAAAACTGTTTTTT,CASSQGAGAAEKLFF
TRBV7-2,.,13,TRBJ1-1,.,TGTGCCAGCAGCTTAACTGAGCACACTGAAGCTTTCTTT,CASSLTEHTEAFF
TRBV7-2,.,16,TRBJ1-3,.,TGTGCCAGCAGCTTAGCATGGGCGGGGCAGGGAAACACCATATATTTT,CASSLAWAGQGNTIYF
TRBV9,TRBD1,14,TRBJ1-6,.,TGTGCCAGCAGCGTAGAACAGGGGCCTTCACCCCTCCACTTT,CASSVEQGPSPLHF
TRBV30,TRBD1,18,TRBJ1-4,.,TGTGCCTGGAGGAGGGGCGACAGGGGAGTGGGGGGTAATGAAAAACTGTTTTTT,CAWRRGDRGVGGNEKLFF
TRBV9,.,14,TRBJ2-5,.,TGTGCCAGCAGCGTAGGGGGAGGTTGGGAGACCCAGTACTTC,CASSVGGGWETQYF
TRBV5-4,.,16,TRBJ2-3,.,TGTGCCAGCAGCCCCGGTGCACCAGGTTTCACAGATACGCAGTATTTT,CASSPGAPGFTDTQYF
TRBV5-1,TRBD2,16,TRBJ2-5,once,TGCGCCAGCAGCTTTACCCCCGGGACTAGCTGGGAGACCCAGTACTTC,CASSFTPGTSWETQYF
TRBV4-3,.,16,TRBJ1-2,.,TGCGCCAGCAGCCAAGATGGGGGAGGGGTAGTGGGTGGCTACACCTTC,CASSQDGGGVVGGYTF
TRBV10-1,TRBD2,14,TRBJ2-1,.,TGCGCCAGGGGACTAGCGAACTCCTACAATGAGCAGTTCTTC,CARGLANSYNEQFF
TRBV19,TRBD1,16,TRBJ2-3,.,TGTGCCAGTAGTTTCAGGACAGGGGCCATCACAGATACGCAGTATTTT,CASSFRTGAITDTQYF
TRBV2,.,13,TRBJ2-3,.,TGTGCCAGCCGTAGGGGACTCACAGATACGCAGTATTTT,CASRRGLTDTQYF